One and the same sample provided the 31 T cell receptor beta chains below, sequenced in a study of CXCR3-negative and CXCR3-positive naive CD8 T cells. TRB cDNA libraries were made by UMI-labeled 5' RACE. TCRdb reprocessed the 5' RACE reads, keeping one entry per CDR3 protein, no DNA. The repertoire table contains about 130,000 distinct CDR3 sequences. Sequences were obtained from naive CXCR3- CD8+ T cells from blood. The subset denotes: CD45RO-CCR7+CD27+CD95- naive CD8+ T cells lacking CXCR3 (TNR3-). These receptors were obtained from a human donor in good health. Some clones in this sample may be carry-over from other donors' samples.

This chain connects TRBV6-2 or TRBV6-3 to TRBJ2-7. CDR1 and CDR2 from the germline V gene are MNHEY and SVGEGT. The CDR3 runs 12 residues. This CDR3 is CASSYISYEQYF.

The rearrangement links TRBV6-2 or TRBV6-3 to TRBJ2-2; there is no DNA to check the TCRdb D call of TRBD1. The CDR3 is 15 amino acids. Looked up from germline, CDR1 is MNHEY and CDR2 is SVGEGT. CDR3 amino acids: CASTPGTGDTGELFF.

The V gene is TRBV12-3 or TRBV12-4, the J gene TRBJ2-1; TCRdb indicates TRBD1, and absent DNA this call remains unverified. CDR3 length: 15 residues. CDR3 loop: CASSPGPAANNEQFF.

The J gene is TRBJ2-2, the V gene TRBV19. Germline V gives CDR1 LNHDA, CDR2 SQIVND (reference sequence). The CDR3 sequence is 14 residues long. The CDR3: CASSMEGNTGELFF.

The V gene is TRBV5-5, the J gene TRBJ2-3; the TRBD1 assignment by TCRdb is unverifiable without DNA. The CDR3 has 14 amino acids. Looked up from germline, CDR1 is SGHKS and CDR2 is YYEKEE (reference sequence). The CDR3 sequence: CASSLHTGADTQYF.

The V and J genes are TRBV9 and TRBJ2-6; the D call of TRBD1 rests on TCRdb alone, since no DNA is present to check it. CDR3 size: 17 residues. From germline, CDR1 is SGDLS and CDR2 YYNGEE. CDR3 protein: CASSVDRLNSGANVLTF.

The rearrangement joins TRBV19 to TRBJ1-1; with no DNA, the TCRdb D assignment of TRBD1 cannot be verified. The CDR3 contains 15 residues. In germline, CDR1 is LNHDA, CDR2 SQIVND (reference sequence). The CDR3 is CASRARDRGNTEAFF.

The chain carries TRBV6-2 or TRBV6-3 and TRBJ2-1; the D call from TCRdb, TRBD2, cannot be confirmed without DNA. The germline gives CDR1 MNHEY, CDR2 SVGEGT. The CDR3 extends over 18 amino acids. CDR3 amino acids: CASSWKRGFASSYNEQFF.

This chain links TRBV28 with TRBJ1-3. The CDR3 has 15 residues. Per the germline V gene, CDR1 is MDHEN and CDR2 is SYDVKM. CDR3 sequence reads: CASSLTSRPGNTIYF.

The chain recombines TRBV6-5 with TRBJ2-1; the TCRdb D gene call, TRBD2, has no DNA to confirm it. Per the germline V gene, CDR1 is MNHEY and CDR2 is SVGAGI. The CDR3 consists of 17 residues. The CDR3 sequence: CASSLLSGGAKGNEQFF.

V is TRBV7-2 and J is TRBJ2-2; TCRdb calls TRBD1, which cannot be checked without DNA. This CDR3 comprises 17 residues. From germline, CDR1 is SGHTA and CDR2 FQGNSA. CDR3 sequence reads: CASSLSRDRARIGELFF.

This sequence joins TRBV4-1 and TRBJ2-7; with no DNA, the TCRdb D assignment of TRBD2 cannot be verified. The CDR3 covers 15 residues. The V gene's germline CDR1 is MGHRA and CDR2 YSYEKL. The CDR3 reads CASSQELAAGYEQYF.

V usage is TRBV13 and J usage is TRBJ2-1; TCRdb's D call of TRBD1 is untestable without DNA. The CDR3 covers 15 residues. Germline CDR1 reads PRHDT; CDR2 reads FYEKMQ (reference sequence). The CDR3: CASSLSLGGRDEQFF.

The J gene is TRBJ2-7, the V gene TRBV5-4. From germline, CDR1 is SGHNT and CDR2 YYREEE (reference sequence). This CDR3 spans 15 amino acids. The CDR3 region is CASSLGPMGSYEQYF.

This chain connects TRBV7-6 to TRBJ1-3; TCRdb proposes TRBD1, but this gene call is untestable without DNA. There are 16 residues in the CDR3. Germline CDR1 is SGHVS and CDR2 is FNYEAQ. CDR3 in amino acids: CASSFLVRGRGNTIYF.

This chain connects TRBV10-3 to TRBJ2-5; lacking DNA, the TRBD1 call made by TCRdb goes unchecked. This CDR3 contains 14 residues. CDR1 is ENHRY and CDR2 is SYGVKD in the germline V gene. The CDR3 here is CAISSDREEETQYF.

The chain uses TRBV27 and TRBJ2-7; no DNA is available, so the TRBD1 call from TCRdb remains unchecked. Per germline, CDR1 MNHEY and CDR2 SMNVEV (reference sequence). CDR3 length: 13 amino acids. CDR3 in amino acids: CASSRDLADEQYF.

The CDR3 reads CASSLLVSSTSTDTQYF. V usage is TRBV7-9 and J usage is TRBJ2-3. Looked up from germline, CDR1 is SEHNR and CDR2 is FQNEAQ (reference sequence). CDR3 size: 17 residues.

This chain connects TRBV27 to TRBJ2-7; TCRdb returns TRBD1, unconfirmable since there is no DNA. The germline V gene encodes CDR1 MNHEY and CDR2 SMNVEV (reference sequence). CDR3 length: 14 amino acids. CDR3 region: CASSPVRGAYEQYF.

The V and J genes are TRBV7-9 and TRBJ2-7; TCRdb gives TRBD2 as the D gene, but with no DNA this cannot be confirmed. Germline CDR1 reads SEHNR; CDR2 reads FQNEAQ (reference sequence). There are 13 residues in the CDR3. This chain's CDR3 is CASSPEGFYEQYF.

The rearrangement uses TRBV12-3 or TRBV12-4 and TRBJ2-7; the D call from TCRdb, TRBD1, cannot be confirmed without DNA. The CDR3 contains 14 residues. The CDR3 spells CASSLTGVSYEQYF.

V gene TRBV12-3 or TRBV12-4 combines with J gene TRBJ2-5. CDR3 size: 13 residues. CDR3: CASSERSGETQYF.

The rearrangement joins TRBV20-1 to TRBJ2-5; lacking DNA, the TRBD2 call made by TCRdb goes unchecked. Germline V gives CDR1 DFQATT, CDR2 SNEGSKA (reference sequence). The CDR3 sequence is 18 residues long. CDR3 amino acids: CSADEGASGGLAGETQYF.

The chain links TRBV11-2 to TRBJ2-1; absent DNA, TCRdb's TRBD1 call cannot be checked. The CDR3 has 12 amino acids. CDR1 and CDR2 from the germline V gene are SGHAT and FQNNGV. The CDR3 protein is CASSFTRGEQFF.

This chain joins TRBV6-1 and TRBJ2-1. Germline CDR1 reads MNHNS; CDR2 reads SASEGT. The CDR3 is made up of 15 amino acids. CDR3 sequence reads: CASSDTVSSYNEQFF.

The gene calls are TRBV21-1 and TRBJ2-5; the D call from TCRdb, TRBD1, cannot be confirmed without DNA. TRBV21-1 is tagged as a pseudogene. The CDR3 spans 13 residues. The CDR3 reads CASNTRQVETQYF.

V and J are TRBV29-1 and TRBJ2-2; there is no DNA to check the TCRdb D call of TRBD1. The CDR3 totals 13 residues. Germline V gives CDR1 SQVTM, CDR2 ANQGSEA. The CDR3 reads CSALTGGLGELFF.

V gene TRBV2 combines with J gene TRBJ1-5. The germline CDR1 and CDR2 sequences are SNHLY and FYNNEI. The CDR3 has 13 residues. CDR3 region: CASTDGTNQPQHF.

The CDR3 loop reads CASSPDLGGASYEQYF. The gene calls are TRBV5-1 and TRBJ2-7; TCRdb calls TRBD1, which cannot be checked without DNA. The CDR3 is 16 residues long. The germline CDR1 and CDR2 sequences are SGHRS and YFSETQ.

The CDR3 sequence: CASEGWDRMNTGELFF. The V call is TRBV6-2 or TRBV6-3, the J call TRBJ2-2; the TCRdb D gene call, TRBD1, has no DNA to confirm it. The CDR3 covers 16 residues. CDR1 and CDR2 (germline): MNHEY, SVGEGT.

The chain employs TRBV7-6 and TRBJ2-2; TCRdb's assignment of TRBD1 cannot be checked, as there is no DNA. The germline V gene has CDR1 SGHVS and CDR2 FNYEAQ. The CDR3 extends over 21 amino acids. The CDR3 protein is CASSLGGSVSGDENNTGELFF.